The T cell receptor beta chain described here comes from a study of shared clonotypes between healthy human individuals (dated by TCRdb to about 2020). Concerning the study at large: A couple of women and a few men aged 18 to 49 years were included in the cohort. For each donor, three plates each were used for CD4 naive and CD4 memory, two plates were used for CD8 naive, and one plate was used for CD8 memory. To estimate repertoire size and how much clonotypes are shared between individuals, the study performed deep sequencing of blood TCR repertoires from 4 to 6 healthy adults. Different laboratories and diverse techniques were used to prepare libraries and sequence TCR repertoires, to increase sequencing depth and limit assay-specific biases. Leukapheresis yielded between about 0.94 and 9 billion PBMCs per donor.

The germline V gene encodes CDR1 KGHSH and CDR2 LQKENI. From the cysteine up to the phenylalanine, the CDR3 has a length of 14 residues. The kept DNA is CDR3 alone, 42 bases in frame from the first base. V and J lose 2 bases and 4 bases, and a span of 11 bases separates them. Overall study results and their limits: Sampling was restricted to blood, and TCR repertoires in tissues likely differ from the TCR repertoires found in blood. Larger estimated clonotype richness was generally found for naive subsets than for memory subsets. Pairwise subsampling led to the expectation that sequencing depth would affect the degree of clonotype sharing among donors. When a handful of donors were compared, the shared fraction of clonotypes was around 4.6% for naive CD4, about 4% for naive CD8, more than 2% for memory CD4, and 0.4% for memory CD8. Because the study included only a small number of donors, the genetic and exposure-history diversity represented was limited. Incomplete sequencing was indicated by rarefaction of sorted-subset datasets, despite the large sequencing depth. Compared with non-shared clonotypes, the clonotypes found in all four sorted-subset donors had higher generation probabilities.

Only one count was recorded for this clone. This clone's antigen is unknown. No base qualities exist here, and no much larger clone lies one base off it. The donors were healthy, HIV-negative adults who had no recently reported acute infections or vaccinations. All donors were Caucasian adults living in Nashville, Tennessee, USA. CD4+ T cells were enriched by magnetic negative selection, after which naive cells were positively selected on CD45RA and the negative fraction was taken as the memory subset. Blood was collected by leukapheresis, and PBMCs were isolated by Ficoll-Histopaque density gradient centrifugation and then cryopreserved in liquid nitrogen vapor phase. Purity and quantity of every magnetically sorted T cell population were checked by analytical flow cytometry. Each sorted fraction had its genomic DNA isolated and then quantified by UV absorbance on a Nanodrop 2000c. Using the deep immunoSEQ assay, multiplex PCR amplified TCR CDR3 regions from genomic DNA. Genomic DNA extracted from each cell subset was distributed evenly over all wells of several immunoSEQ 96-well plates, and each plate served as one replicate. For sorted subsets, each replicate PCR was loaded with roughly 190 ng genomic DNA, equivalent to some 27,000 T cell genomes. The purified libraries were quantified using a Qubit 3.0 fluorometer, sized with a Bioanalyzer 2100, and then quantified again using the KAPA Library Quantification kit. Every immunoSEQ 96-well plate was sequenced on a separate single-read 150-cycle Illumina NextSeq 550 flow cell. On the study's bioinformatics: Because only junctional sequences without quality scores were contained in the immunoSEQ output, filtering matching that applied to full-length reads could not be performed. To assign V/J genes and CDR3, sequences were annotated using PyIR, a Python wrapper for IgBLAST v1.9, with IMGT germline references. Reads with weak V/J assignments (E-value above 1e-6), missing CDR3, stop codons, out-of-frame junctions, or ambiguous translated residues were removed. V3J clonotypes were defined as sequences sharing an identical inferred V gene, J gene, and CDR3 amino acid sequence. Percentage overlap between repertoires was computed as shared unique clonotypes divided by the size of the smaller repertoire. Richness of each repertoire was evaluated using RTK rarefaction, the Chao1 estimator, and Recon v2.1 estimates of unobserved clonotypes. Generation probabilities were computed with OLGA for all TCRbeta clonotypes obtained by the gDNA method from a few donors. In its TCRdb copy, this immuneACCESS table keeps in-frame sequences only and misses some clones. Where compared with another copy, unresolved V genes explain less than half of these, and the others have no known cause. The DNA gave D and trimming, while V, J and clone size come from that table. For this sample there are 2.3 million or so clones; more than 85% appear just once. In total, the top ten clones hold 0.35% to 0.5% of the sample.

The source material was naive CD4+ T cells from PBMCs. According to the study, the label for this sample's cell subset or site signals: CD45RA+ positively selected. This chain is built from TRBV18 and TRBJ1-1, with the D gene call left open. The receptor's source is a man between 18 and 29 years old in good health. Some clones in this sample may be carry-over from other donors' samples. The nucleotides are TGTGCCAGCTCACCAAGCAGTGTTCCCACTGAAGCTTTCTTT. Its product reads: CASSPSSVPTEAFF.